Detailed here is one TCR beta chain. These data come from a study of Ad26.COV2.S vaccination and SARS-CoV-2 variants. Germline-derived CDR1 and CDR2 are SGHTS and YDEGEE. Trimming removed 0 bases at V and 5 bases at J, with 8 bases between. The CDR3 is 13 residues long. Specified treatment: about 20 received Ad26.COV2.S at low or high dose, single or two shots; roughly five received placebo; per-sample allocation not given. Day 63 following the first vaccine or placebo injection was when the samples were taken. Assay: immunoSEQ multiplex PCR; the TCRdb copy retains only in-frame clones and omits some. This table holds roughly 460,000 clones, 80% to 90% found once.

This chain links TRBV5-8 with TRBJ2-5, with D unclear. The starting material was peripheral blood, obtained in a trial of Ad26.COV2.S vaccine versus placebo. This TCR derives from a person aged 18 to 59 who received the Ad26.COV2.S COVID-19 vaccine or a placebo. CDR3 sequence (DNA): TGTGCCAGCAGCTTGGAAGGTGTGGAGACCCAGTACTTC. It specifies CASSLEGVETQYF.